This T cell receptor (beta chain) was recorded in a study of blood T cells in healthy people across ages. General study findings and limits: Aged donors had fewer naive CD4+ cells and lower diversity than long-lived donors.

For this clonotype: Its matching antigen is unknown.

The authors ran a second PCR of about 6 to 11 cycles using a sample-barcoded 5' primer and a J-beta primer mix. Through a template-switch adaptor with 12 random nucleotides, each cDNA molecule received a tag. TCRdb redid the calling of the 5' RACE reads with MiXCR, one entry per CDR3 protein. There are a few hundred thousand distinct CDR3 sequences in the sample; about 29% occur only once, and approximately 3.6% lies in the top ten. Germline CDR1 reads SGDLS; CDR2 reads YYNGEE. The CDR3 sequence is 13 residues long. Trimming took off 0 bases at V and 7 bases at J, with 10 bases between the two ends. The same data also contributed to another study, on T cells of mothers and their children. This second study notes: Normalized overlap was always slightly, never significantly, higher in related than unrelated mother-child pairs.

The chain employs TRBV9 and TRBJ1-2; possible D gene TRBD1, 5 bases. The TCR was taken from a boy younger than 10 in good health. Sequences were obtained from blood. The CDR3 reads CASSVDGGTGYTF. In DNA, the CDR3 is TGTGCCAGCAGCGTAGACGGGGGGACTGGCTACACCTTC.